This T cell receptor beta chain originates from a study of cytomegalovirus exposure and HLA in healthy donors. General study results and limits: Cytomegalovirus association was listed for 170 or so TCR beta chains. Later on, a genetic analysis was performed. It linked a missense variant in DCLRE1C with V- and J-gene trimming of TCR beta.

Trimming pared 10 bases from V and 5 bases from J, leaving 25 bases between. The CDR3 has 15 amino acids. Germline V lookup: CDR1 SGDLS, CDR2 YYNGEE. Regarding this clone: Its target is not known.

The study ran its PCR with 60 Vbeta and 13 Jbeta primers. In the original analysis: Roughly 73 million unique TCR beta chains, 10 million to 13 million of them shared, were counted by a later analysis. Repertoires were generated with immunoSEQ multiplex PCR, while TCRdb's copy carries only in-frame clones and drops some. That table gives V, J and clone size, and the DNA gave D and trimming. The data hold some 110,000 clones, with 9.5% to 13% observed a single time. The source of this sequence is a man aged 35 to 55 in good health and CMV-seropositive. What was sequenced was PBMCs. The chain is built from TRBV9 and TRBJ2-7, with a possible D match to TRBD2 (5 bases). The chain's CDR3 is CASSLRGAGSDEQYF. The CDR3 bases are TGTGCCTCCTCCTTACGCGGTGCGGGCTCGGACGAGCAGTACTTC.